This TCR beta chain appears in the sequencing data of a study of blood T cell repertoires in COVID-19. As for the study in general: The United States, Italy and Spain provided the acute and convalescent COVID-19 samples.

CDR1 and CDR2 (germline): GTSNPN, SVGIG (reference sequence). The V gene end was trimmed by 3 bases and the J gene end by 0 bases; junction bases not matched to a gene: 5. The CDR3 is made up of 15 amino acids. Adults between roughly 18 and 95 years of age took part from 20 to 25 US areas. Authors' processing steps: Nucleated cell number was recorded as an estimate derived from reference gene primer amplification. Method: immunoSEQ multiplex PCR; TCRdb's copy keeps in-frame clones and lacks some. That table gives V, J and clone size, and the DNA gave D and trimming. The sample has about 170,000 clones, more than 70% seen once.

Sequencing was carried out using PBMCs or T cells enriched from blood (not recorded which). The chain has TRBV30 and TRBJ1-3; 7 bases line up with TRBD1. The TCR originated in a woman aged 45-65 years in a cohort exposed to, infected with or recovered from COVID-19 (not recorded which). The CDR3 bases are TGTGCCTGGAGGGGACAGCGCCGCTCTGGAAACACCATATATTTT. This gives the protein CAWRGQRRSGNTIYF.